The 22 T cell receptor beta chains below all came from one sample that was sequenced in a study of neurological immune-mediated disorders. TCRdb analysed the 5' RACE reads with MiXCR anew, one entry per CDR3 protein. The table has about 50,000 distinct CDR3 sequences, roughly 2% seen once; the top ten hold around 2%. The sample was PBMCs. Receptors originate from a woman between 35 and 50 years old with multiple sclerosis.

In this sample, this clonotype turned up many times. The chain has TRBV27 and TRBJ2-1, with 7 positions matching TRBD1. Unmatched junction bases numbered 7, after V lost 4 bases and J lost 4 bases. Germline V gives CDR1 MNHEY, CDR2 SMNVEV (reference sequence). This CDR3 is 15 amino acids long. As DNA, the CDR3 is TGTGCCAGCAGTTCATCGGGACAGTATTACAATGAGCAGTTCTTC. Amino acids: CASSSSGQYYNEQFF.

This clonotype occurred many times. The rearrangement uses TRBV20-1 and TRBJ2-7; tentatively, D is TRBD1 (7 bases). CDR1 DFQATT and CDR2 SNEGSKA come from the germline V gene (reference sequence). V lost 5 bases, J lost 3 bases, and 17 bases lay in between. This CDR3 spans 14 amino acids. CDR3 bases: TGCAGTGCTGGGACCGGGAGACAGGGCTACGAGCAGTACTTC. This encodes CSAGTGRQGYEQYF.

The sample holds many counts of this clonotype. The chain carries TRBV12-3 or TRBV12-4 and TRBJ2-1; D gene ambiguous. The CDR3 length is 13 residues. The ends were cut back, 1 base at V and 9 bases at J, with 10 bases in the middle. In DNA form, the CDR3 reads TGTGCCAGCAGTTTAGATGGGATCAGTGAGCAGTTCTTC. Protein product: CASSLDGISEQFF.

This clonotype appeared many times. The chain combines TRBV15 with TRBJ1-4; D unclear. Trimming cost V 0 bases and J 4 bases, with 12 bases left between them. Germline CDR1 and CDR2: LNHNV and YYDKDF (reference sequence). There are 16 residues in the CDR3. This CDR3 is CATSRDWRSFNEKLFF. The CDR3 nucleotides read TGTGCCACCAGCAGAGATTGGAGAAGCTTTAATGAAAAACTGTTTTTT. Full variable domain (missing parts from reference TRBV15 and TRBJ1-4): DAMVIQNPRYQVTQFGKPVTLSCSQTLNHNVMYWYQQKSSQAPKLLFHYYDKDFNNEADTPDNFQSRRPNTSFCFLDIRSPGLGDTAMYLCATSRDWRSFNEKLFFGSGTQLSVL.

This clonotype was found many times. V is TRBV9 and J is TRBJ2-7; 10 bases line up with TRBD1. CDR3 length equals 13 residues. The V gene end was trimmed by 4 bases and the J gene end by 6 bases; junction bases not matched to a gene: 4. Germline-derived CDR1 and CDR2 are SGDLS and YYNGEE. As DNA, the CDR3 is TGTGCCAGCAGCCGAGGGACAGGGGCCGAGCAGTACTTC. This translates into CASSRGTGAEQYF. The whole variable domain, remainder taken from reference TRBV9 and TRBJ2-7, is DSGVTQTPKHLITATGQRVTLRCSPRSGDLSVYWYQQSLDQGLQFLIQYYNGEERAKGNILERFSAQQFPDLHSELNLSSLELGDSALYFCASSRGTGAEQYFGPGTRLTVT.

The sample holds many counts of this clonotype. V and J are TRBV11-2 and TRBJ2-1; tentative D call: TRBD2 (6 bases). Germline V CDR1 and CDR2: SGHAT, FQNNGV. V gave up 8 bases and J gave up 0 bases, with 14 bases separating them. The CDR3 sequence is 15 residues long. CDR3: CASGPGLSSYNEQFF. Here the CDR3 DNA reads TGTGCCAGCGGGCCGGGACTGAGCTCCTACAATGAGCAGTTCTTC.

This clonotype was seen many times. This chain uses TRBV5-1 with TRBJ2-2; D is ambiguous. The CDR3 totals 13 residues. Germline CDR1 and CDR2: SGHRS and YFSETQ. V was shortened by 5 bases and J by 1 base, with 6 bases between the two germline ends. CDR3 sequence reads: CASRTENTGELFF. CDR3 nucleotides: TGCGCCAGCAGGACGGAGAACACCGGGGAGCTGTTTTTT.

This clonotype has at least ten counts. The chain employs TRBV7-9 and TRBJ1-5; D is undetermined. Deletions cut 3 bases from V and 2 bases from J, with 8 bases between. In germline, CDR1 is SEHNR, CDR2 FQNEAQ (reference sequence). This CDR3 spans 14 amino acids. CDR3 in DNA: TGTGCCAGCAGCTTCGGGTTGGGCAATCAGCCCCAGCATTTT. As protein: CASSFGLGNQPQHF.

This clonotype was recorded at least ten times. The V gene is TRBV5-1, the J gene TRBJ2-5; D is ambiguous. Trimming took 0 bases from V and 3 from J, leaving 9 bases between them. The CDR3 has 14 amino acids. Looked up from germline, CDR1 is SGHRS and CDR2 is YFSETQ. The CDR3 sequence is CASSLAPGKETQYF. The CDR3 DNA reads TGCGCCAGCAGCTTGGCGCCGGGCAAAGAGACCCAGTACTTC.

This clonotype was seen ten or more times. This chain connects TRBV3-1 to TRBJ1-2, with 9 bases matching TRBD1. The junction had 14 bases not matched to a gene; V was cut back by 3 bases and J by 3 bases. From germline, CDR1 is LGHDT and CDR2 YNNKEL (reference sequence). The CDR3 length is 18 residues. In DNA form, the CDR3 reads TGTGCCAGCAGCCACTATCTTAGGCGTCGGGACAGGGACTATGGCTACACCTTC. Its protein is CASSHYLRRRDRDYGYTF.

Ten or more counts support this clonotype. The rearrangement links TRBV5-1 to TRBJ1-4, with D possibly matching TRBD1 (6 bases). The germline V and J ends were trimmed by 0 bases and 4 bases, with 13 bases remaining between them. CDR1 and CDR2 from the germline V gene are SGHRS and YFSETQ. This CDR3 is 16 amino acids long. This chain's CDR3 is CASSLGRTAGNEKLFF. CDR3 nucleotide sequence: TGCGCCAGCAGCTTGGGCCGGACAGCGGGTAATGAAAAACTGTTTTTT.

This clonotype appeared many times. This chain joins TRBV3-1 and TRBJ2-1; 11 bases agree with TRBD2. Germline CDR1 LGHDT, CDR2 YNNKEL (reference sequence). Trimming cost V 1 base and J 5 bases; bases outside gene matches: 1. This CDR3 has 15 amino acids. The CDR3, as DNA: TGTGCCAGCAGCCAAGTGGGACTAGCGGACAATGAGCAGTTCTTC. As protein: CASSQVGLADNEQFF.

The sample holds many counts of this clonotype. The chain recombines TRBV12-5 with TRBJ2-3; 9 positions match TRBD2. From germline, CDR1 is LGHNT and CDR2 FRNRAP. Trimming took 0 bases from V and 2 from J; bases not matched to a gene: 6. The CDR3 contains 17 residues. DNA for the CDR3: TGTGCTAGTGGTTTGGTAGGCGCGGGGGGGTCCACAGATACGCAGTATTTT. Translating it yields CASGLVGAGGSTDTQYF.

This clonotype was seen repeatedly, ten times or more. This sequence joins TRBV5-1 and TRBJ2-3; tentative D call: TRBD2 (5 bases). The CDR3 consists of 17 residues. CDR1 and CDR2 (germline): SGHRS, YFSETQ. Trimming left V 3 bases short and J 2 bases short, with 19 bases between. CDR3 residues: CASSSRRRASDTDTQYF. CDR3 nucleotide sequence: TGCGCCAGCAGCTCTCGCAGGCGGGCTAGTGACACAGATACGCAGTATTTT.

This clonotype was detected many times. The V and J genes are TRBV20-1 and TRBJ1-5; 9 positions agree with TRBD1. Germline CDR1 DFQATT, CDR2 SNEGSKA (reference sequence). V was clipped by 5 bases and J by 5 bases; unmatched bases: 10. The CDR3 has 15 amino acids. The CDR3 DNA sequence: TGCAGTGCTGGATCCGACAGGGGGTTTTATCAGCCCCAGCATTTT. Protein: CSAGSDRGFYQPQHF.

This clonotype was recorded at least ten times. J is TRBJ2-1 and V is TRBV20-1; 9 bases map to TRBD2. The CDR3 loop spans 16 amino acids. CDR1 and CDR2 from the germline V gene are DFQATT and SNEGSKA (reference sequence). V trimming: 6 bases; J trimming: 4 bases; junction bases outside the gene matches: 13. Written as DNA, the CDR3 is TGCAGTGCGAGTTTTGGAAGCGGGGGGCTATACAATGAGCAGTTCTTC. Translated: CSASFGSGGLYNEQFF.

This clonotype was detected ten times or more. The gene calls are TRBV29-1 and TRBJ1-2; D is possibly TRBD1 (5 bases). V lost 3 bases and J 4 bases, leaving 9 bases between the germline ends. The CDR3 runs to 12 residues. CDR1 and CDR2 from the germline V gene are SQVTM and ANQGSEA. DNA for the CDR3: TGCAGCGTTGATGACAGCTTCTATGGCTACACCTTC. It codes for CSVDDSFYGYTF.

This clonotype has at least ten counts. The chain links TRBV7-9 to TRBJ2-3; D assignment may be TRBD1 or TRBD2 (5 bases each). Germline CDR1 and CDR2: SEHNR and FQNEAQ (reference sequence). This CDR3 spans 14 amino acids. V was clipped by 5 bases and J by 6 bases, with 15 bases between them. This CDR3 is CASSDRGSGDTQYF. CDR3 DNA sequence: TGTGCCAGCAGCGATAGGGGTTCGGGGGATACGCAGTATTTT. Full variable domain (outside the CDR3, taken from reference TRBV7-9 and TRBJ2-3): DTGVSQNPRHKITKRGQNVTFRCDPISEHNRLYWYRQTLGQGPEFLTYFQNEAQLEKSRLLSDRFSAERPKGSFSTLEIQRTEQGDSAMYLCASSDRGSGDTQYFGPGTRLTVL.

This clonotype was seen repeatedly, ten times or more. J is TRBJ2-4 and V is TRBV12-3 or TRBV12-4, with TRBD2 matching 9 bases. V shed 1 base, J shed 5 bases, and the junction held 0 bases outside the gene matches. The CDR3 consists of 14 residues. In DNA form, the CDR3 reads TGTGCCAGCAGTTTAGGACTAGCGGAAAACATTCAGTACTTC. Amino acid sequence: CASSLGLAENIQYF.

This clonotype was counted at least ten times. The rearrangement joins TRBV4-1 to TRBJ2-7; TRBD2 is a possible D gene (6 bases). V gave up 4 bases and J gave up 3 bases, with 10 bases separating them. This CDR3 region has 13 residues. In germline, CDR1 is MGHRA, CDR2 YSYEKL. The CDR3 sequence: CASSPGEGYEQYF. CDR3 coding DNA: TGCGCCAGCAGCCCGGGAGAGGGCTACGAGCAGTACTTC.

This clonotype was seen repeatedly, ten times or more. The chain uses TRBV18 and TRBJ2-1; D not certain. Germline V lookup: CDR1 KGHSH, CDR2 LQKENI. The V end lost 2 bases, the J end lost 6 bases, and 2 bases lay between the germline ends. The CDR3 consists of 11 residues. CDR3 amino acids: CASSPFNEQFF. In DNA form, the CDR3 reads TGTGCCAGCTCACCATTCAATGAGCAGTTCTTC.

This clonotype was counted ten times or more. CDR3 nucleotide sequence: TGTGCCAGCAGCTTAGAGCTAGCGGGGGGTATCATGGGTACGCAGTATTTT. This encodes CASSLELAGGIMGTQYF. The J gene is TRBJ2-3, the V gene TRBV7-6, with TRBD2 identical over 11 bases. The CDR3 has 17 amino acids. The V gene's germline CDR1 is SGHVS and CDR2 FNYEAQ. V gave up 1 base and J gave up 8 bases; unmatched junction bases: 11.